This entry features one T cell receptor (beta chain) sequence. Clones were read by immunoSEQ multiplex PCR, and TCRdb kept only the in-frame ones, dropping some. This sample has about 150,000 clones; about 93% occur once, and the top ten carry under 2.5%. This entry comes from a study of control samples from healthy donors and cancer patients. The V gene's germline CDR1 is SGDLS and CDR2 YYNGEE. Trimming left V 1 base short and J 2 bases short, with 5 bases between. This CDR3 has 13 residues. Sequenced: blood. This TCR came from a man aged 50 or older in good health. V and J are TRBV9 and TRBJ2-3; the D is unclear. The CDR3 spells CASSVFPTDTQYF. The CDR3 bases are TGTGCCAGCAGCGTATTCCCCACAGATACGCAGTATTTT.